The next 16 T cell receptor beta chains were all read from a single sample in a study of blood T cell repertoires in COVID-19. Measured with immunoSEQ multiplex PCR; TCRdb has only the in-frame clones, and not every one. The data contain more than 95,000 clones, 80% to 85% of them singletons. The sample was peripheral blood. These receptors came from an elderly man with acute or convalescent COVID-19.

The chain couples TRBV4-1 to TRBJ2-7, with D maybe TRBD1 (5 bases). CDR1 MGHRA and CDR2 YSYEKL come from the germline V gene. CDR3 length: 15 residues. V was trimmed by 1 base and J by 2 bases, leaving 12 bases between them. In DNA, the CDR3 is TGCGCCAGCAGCCAAGCCCCACAGGACACCTACGAGCAGTACTTC. Translating gives CASSQAPQDTYEQYF.

The chain's CDR3 is CASSPLDTENEQYF. Here the CDR3 DNA reads TGTGCCAGCTCACCACTGGACACTGAAAACGAGCAGTACTTC. The chain carries TRBV18 and TRBJ2-7; tentative D call: TRBD1 (5 bases). V was shortened by 1 base and J by 5 bases, with 12 bases between the two germline ends. The CDR3 has 14 amino acids. The V gene's germline CDR1 is KGHSH and CDR2 LQKENI.

This chain links TRBV11-2 with TRBJ1-2; D perhaps matches TRBD1 (5 bases). This CDR3 is 11 amino acids long. The germline V and J ends were trimmed by 6 bases and 5 bases, with 7 bases remaining between them. Germline CDR1 SGHAT, CDR2 FQNNGV. The CDR3 reads CASRGGYGYTF. The CDR3 DNA reads TGTGCCAGCAGGGGGGGATATGGCTACACCTTC.

The V gene is TRBV18, the J gene TRBJ1-1; 10 positions agree with TRBD1. V gave up 3 bases and J gave up 1 base; unmatched junction bases: 5. Per germline, CDR1 KGHSH and CDR2 LQKENI. This CDR3 contains 16 residues. As DNA, the CDR3 is TGTGCCAGCTCACCGGGACAGGGGCGAGGGAACACTGAAGCTTTCTTT. It encodes CASSPGQGRGNTEAFF. Complete variable domain (other parts from reference TRBV18 and TRBJ1-1): NAGVMQNPRHLVRRRGQEARLRCSPMKGHSHVYWYRQLPEEGLKFMVYLQKENIIDESGMPKERFSAEFPKEGPSILRIQQVVRGDSAAYFCASSPGQGRGNTEAFFGQGTRLTVV.

The chain combines TRBV25-1 with TRBJ2-3; D is unclear. V was cut by 3 bases and J by 0 bases, with 4 bases left in between. CDR1 MGHDK and CDR2 SYGVNS come from the germline V gene. CDR3 length equals 13 residues. The CDR3 DNA reads as TGTGCCAGCAGTGAGCGGAGCACAGATACGCAGTATTTT. Encoded protein: CASSERSTDTQYF.

The V call is TRBV5-4, the J call TRBJ1-3; 8 nucleotides align to TRBD1. Germline CDR1 SGHNT, CDR2 YYREEE (reference sequence). V was clipped by 4 bases and J by 1 base; unmatched bases: 4. The CDR3 extends over 15 amino acids. The CDR3 DNA is TGTGCCAGCAGCCCCACAGGGGGATCTGGAAACACCATATATTTT. This encodes CASSPTGGSGNTIYF.

The chain's CDR3 is CAWSVHDEQYF. Here the CDR3 DNA reads TGTGCCTGGAGTGTACATGACGAGCAGTACTTC. The chain carries TRBV30 and TRBJ2-7; D gene uncertain. Trimming took 0 bases from V and 5 from J, leaving 5 bases between them. Germline lookup yields CDR1 GTSNPN and CDR2 SVGIG (reference sequence). This CDR3 spans 11 amino acids.

This clone has just a few counts. J is TRBJ2-3 and V is TRBV2, with 7 bases identical to TRBD1. From germline, CDR1 is SNHLY and CDR2 FYNNEI. The CDR3 covers 15 residues. V trimming: 5 bases; J trimming: 0 bases; junction bases outside the gene matches: 5. Here the CDR3 reads CASSTVRGSTDTQYF. As DNA, the CDR3 is TGTGCCAGCAGTACGGTCAGGGGGAGCACAGATACGCAGTATTTT.

This chain connects TRBV5-1 to TRBJ2-1; tentative D call: TRBD1 (7 bases). V was shortened by 0 bases and J by 8 bases, with 12 bases between the two germline ends. The V gene's germline CDR1 is SGHRS and CDR2 YFSETQ. The CDR3 totals 14 residues. The CDR3 DNA reads as TGCGCCAGCAGCTTGGGCAGGGGGGCCGATGAGCAGTTCTTC. It yields the protein CASSLGRGADEQFF.

The rearrangement links TRBV6-6 to TRBJ1-1, with 7 positions matching TRBD1. Germline V gene data show CDR1 as MNHNY and CDR2 as SVGAGI (reference sequence). J was trimmed by 4 bases and V by 7 bases; bases with no gene match: 9. This CDR3 contains 14 residues. The DNA for the CDR3 is TGTGCCAGCAACGACGACAGGGCGGGCACTGAAGCTTTCTTT. Residues: CASNDDRAGTEAFF.

This clone turned up a few times. The chain joins TRBV5-1 to TRBJ1-4; 10 nucleotides agree with TRBD1. Germline V gene sequence: CDR1 SGHRS, CDR2 YFSETQ. The CDR3 consists of 15 residues. V lost 4 bases to trimming and J lost 5 bases; unmatched junction nucleotides: 5. The CDR3 nucleotides are TGCGCCAGCAGCCTACCGGGACAGGGGAATGAAAAACTGTTTTTT. It translates to CASSLPGQGNEKLFF.

This clone was seen more than once but under ten times. V is TRBV6-5 and J is TRBJ1-2, with unresolved D. There are 13 residues in the CDR3. V was clipped by 5 bases and J by 2 bases, with 9 bases between them. Germline CDR1 reads MNHEY; CDR2 reads SVGAGI. The CDR3 DNA reads as TGTGCCAGCAGTCCCGCGGGAAACTATGGCTACACCTTC. Amino acid sequence: CASSPAGNYGYTF.

The rearrangement joins TRBV5-1 to TRBJ1-2; 10 nucleotides match TRBD1. Germline CDR1 and CDR2: SGHRS and YFSETQ. This CDR3 comprises 13 residues. V was clipped by 5 bases and J by 6 bases; unmatched bases: 4. The CDR3: CASRTGGADGYTF. CDR3 DNA: TGCGCCAGCAGGACAGGGGGCGCAGATGGCTACACCTTC.

The V call is TRBV11-3, the J call TRBJ2-2, with a tentative D call TRBD1 (5 bases). From germline, CDR1 is SGHNT and CDR2 YENEEA. The CDR3 has 13 residues. Deletions cut 3 bases from V and 7 bases from J, with 9 bases between. The CDR3 sequence is CASSFRVDGELFF. The CDR3 DNA reads TGTGCCAGCAGCTTCAGGGTTGACGGGGAGCTGTTTTTT.

This clone was seen more than once but under ten times. The V gene is TRBV24-1, the J gene TRBJ1-1, with 8 bases aligning to TRBD1. The V gene end was trimmed by 3 bases and the J gene end by 3 bases; junction bases not matched to a gene: 11. This CDR3 spans 17 amino acids. The germline gives CDR1 KGHDR, CDR2 SFDVKD. CDR3 in DNA: TGTGCCACCAGTGATCCACGGACAGGGCATGTTCACACTGAAGCTTTCTTT. This translates into CATSDPRTGHVHTEAFF.

The chain carries TRBV11-3 and TRBJ2-1; D call uncertain. Trimming stripped 2 bases from V and 0 bases from J, with 8 bases between. Germline CDR1 is SGHNT and CDR2 is YENEEA. There are 15 residues in the CDR3. The CDR3 protein is CASSLRRSSYNEQFF. The CDR3 region has the DNA TGTGCCAGCAGCTTAAGGCGGAGCTCCTACAATGAGCAGTTCTTC.